This T cell receptor (beta chain) was found in a study of blood T cell repertoires in COVID-19. Study overall: Sources were T cells, B-cell-depleted T cells, or PBMCs; the material itself was cDNA or gDNA.

Losses at the gene ends were 5 bases for V and 4 bases for J; bases not matched to a gene: 9. The CDR3 has 15 residues. The germline V gene encodes CDR1 MGHRA and CDR2 YSYEKL. Original handling: Estimates of nucleated cell counts were drawn from the amplification of reference gene primers. Sequenced by immunoSEQ multiplex PCR; TCRdb stores in-frame clones only, minus some. The V and J calls and clone size were taken over from that table, and D and trimming were inferred from the DNA. This table has some 32,000 clones, over 75% appearing once. This TCR was sampled from a man in his 60s with active COVID-19. The sample taken for sequencing was peripheral blood. The V call is TRBV4-1, the J call TRBJ1-2; 8 nucleotides agree with TRBD1. The CDR3 spells CASSAPGQGSYGYTF. In DNA, the CDR3 is TGCGCCAGCAGCGCCCCCGGACAGGGATCCTATGGCTACACCTTC.